This T cell receptor beta chain comes out of a study of synovial regulatory T cells in juvenile arthritis. Study results and limitations: Synovial Treg CDR3 sequences overlapped more with iaTregs than other circulating Tregs.

Germline values: CDR1 ENHRY, CDR2 SYGVKD. The length of the CDR3 is 13 residues. There is no recorded DNA. This clone is deemed medium-sized by its frequency. Antigen specificity is unknown. TCRdb's copy holds only in-frame clones and misses some; the assay was immunoSEQ multiplex PCR. The specimen's table records over 9,000 clones. This rearrangement joins TRBV10-3 to TRBJ1-1; TCRdb indicates TRBD1, and absent DNA this call remains unverified. The sequencing input was Treg cells from blood. Subset in this sample: remaining (HLA-DR-negative) circulating blood Treg cells. This TCR came from a donor younger than 30 with juvenile idiopathic arthritis. CDR3 protein: CAIRDRVGTEAFF.